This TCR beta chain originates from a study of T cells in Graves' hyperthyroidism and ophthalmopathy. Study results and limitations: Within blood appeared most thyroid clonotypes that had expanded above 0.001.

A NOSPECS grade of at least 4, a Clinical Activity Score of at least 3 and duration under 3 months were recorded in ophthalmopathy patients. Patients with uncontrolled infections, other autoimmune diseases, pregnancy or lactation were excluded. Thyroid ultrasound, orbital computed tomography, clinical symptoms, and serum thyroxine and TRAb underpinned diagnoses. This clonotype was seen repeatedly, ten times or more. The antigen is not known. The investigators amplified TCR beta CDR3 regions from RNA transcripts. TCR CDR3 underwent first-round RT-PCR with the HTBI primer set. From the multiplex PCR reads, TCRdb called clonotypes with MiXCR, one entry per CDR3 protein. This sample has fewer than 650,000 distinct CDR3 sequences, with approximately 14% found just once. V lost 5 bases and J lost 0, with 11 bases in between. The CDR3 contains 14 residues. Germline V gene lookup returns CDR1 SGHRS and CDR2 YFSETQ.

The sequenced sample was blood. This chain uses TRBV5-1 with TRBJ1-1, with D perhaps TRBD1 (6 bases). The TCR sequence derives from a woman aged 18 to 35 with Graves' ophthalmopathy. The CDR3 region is CASSPQGLNTEAFF. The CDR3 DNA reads TGCGCCAGCAGTCCACAGGGTCTGAACACTGAAGCTTTCTTT.